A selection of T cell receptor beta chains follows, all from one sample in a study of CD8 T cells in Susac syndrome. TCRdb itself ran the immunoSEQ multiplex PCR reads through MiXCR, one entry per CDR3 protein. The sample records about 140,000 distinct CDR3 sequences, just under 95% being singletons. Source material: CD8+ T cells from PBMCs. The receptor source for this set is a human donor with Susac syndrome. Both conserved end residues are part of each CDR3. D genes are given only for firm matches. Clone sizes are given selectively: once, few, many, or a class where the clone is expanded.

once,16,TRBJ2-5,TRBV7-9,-,CASSLDSVGPKETQYF,TGTGCCAGCAGCTTAGATTCAGTGGGACCCAAAGAGACCCAGTACTTC
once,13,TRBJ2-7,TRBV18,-,CASSPTGLEEQYF,TGTGCCAGCTCACCAACAGGGTTAGAGGAGCAGTACTTC
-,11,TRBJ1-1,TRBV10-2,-,CASSEVLEAFF,TGCGCCAGCAGTGAGGTATTGGAAGCTTTCTTT
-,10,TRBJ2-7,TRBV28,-,CASKSGEQYF,TGTGCCAGCAAATCGGGCGAGCAGTACTTC
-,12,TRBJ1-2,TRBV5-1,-,CASSPSLEGYTF,TGCGCCAGCAGCCCCTCGCTCGAAGGCTACACCTTC
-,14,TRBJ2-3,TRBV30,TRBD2,CAWSPLAGGDTQYF,TGTGCCTGGAGTCCCCTAGCGGGAGGCGATACGCAGTATTTT
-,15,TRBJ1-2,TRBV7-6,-,CASSLGDSGNYGYTF,TGTGCCAGCAGCTTGGGAGACAGCGGTAACTATGGCTACACCTTC
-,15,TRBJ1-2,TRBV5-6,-,CASSLGYLANYGYTF,TGTGCCAGCAGCCTAGGGTATTTGGCTAACTATGGCTACACCTTC
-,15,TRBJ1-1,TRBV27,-,CASSLSGHGAGEAFF,TGTGCCAGCAGTTTATCGGGCCATGGGGCTGGTGAAGCTTTCTTT
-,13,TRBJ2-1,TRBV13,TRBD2,CASSPSAGDLQFF,TGTGCCAGCAGCCCCTCGGCGGGGGACTTACAGTTCTTC
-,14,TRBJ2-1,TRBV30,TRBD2,CAWSVETSDNEQFF,TGTGCCTGGAGTGTGGAGACTAGCGACAATGAGCAGTTCTTC
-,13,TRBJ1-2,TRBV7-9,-,CASTFPPDYGYTF,TGTGCCAGCACCTTCCCCCCGGACTATGGCTACACCTTC
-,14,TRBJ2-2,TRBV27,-,CASSLLSGSGELFF,TGTGCCAGCAGTTTACTATCAGGGTCCGGGGAGCTGTTTTTT
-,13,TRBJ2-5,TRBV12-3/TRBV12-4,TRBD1,CASSSGGDETQYF,TGTGCCAGCAGTTCAGGGGGAGATGAGACCCAGTACTTC
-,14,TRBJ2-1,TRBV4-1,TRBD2,CASGTSGSYNEQFF,TGCGCCAGTGGGACTAGCGGCTCCTACAATGAGCAGTTCTTC
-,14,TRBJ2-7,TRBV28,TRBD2,CASSGLAGPYEQYF,TGTGCCAGCAGTGGACTAGCGGGACCCTACGAGCAGTACTTC
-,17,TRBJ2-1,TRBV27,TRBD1,CASSPAHWDRVSDEQFF,TGTGCCAGCAGTCCCGCCCATTGGGACAGGGTTTCGGATGAGCAGTTCTTC
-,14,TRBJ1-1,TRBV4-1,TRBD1,CASSYGQENTEAFF,TGCGCCAGCAGTTATGGACAGGAGAACACTGAAGCTTTCTTT
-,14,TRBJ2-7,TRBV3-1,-,CASSHRTLTYEQYF,TGTGCCAGCAGCCACCGGACACTGACCTACGAGCAGTACTTC
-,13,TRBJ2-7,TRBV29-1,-,CSVKRDDSYEQYF,TGCAGCGTTAAACGGGACGACTCCTACGAGCAGTACTTC
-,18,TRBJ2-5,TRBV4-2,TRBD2,CASSQAIKREALQETQYF,TGTGCCAGCAGCCAAGCGATTAAGCGGGAGGCTCTCCAAGAGACCCAGTACTTC
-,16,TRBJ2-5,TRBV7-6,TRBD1,CASSERQGAFLETQYF,TGTGCCAGCAGCGAGAGACAGGGGGCATTCTTAGAGACCCAGTACTTC